One and the same sample provided the 21 T cell receptor beta chains below, sequenced in a study of T cells in women clearing cervical HPV infection. This table comes from immunoSEQ multiplex PCR, and its TCRdb copy is limited to in-frame clones, with some not included. The sample yields about 26,000 clones, of which the top ten take up 8.5% to 14%. The sample was blood buffy coat. Receptor source: a woman between 18 and 75 years old with a cervical HPV16 infection that either progressed to CIN3+ or cleared (not recorded which).

Of note for this clone: The read falls 3 residues short of the CDR3 end, and the missing part is taken from the germline J gene. The chain employs TRBV18 and TRBJ2-7; 7 bases line up with TRBD1. The CDR3 length is 14 residues. The germline CDR1 and CDR2 sequences are KGHSH and LQKENI. V was clipped by 3 bases and J by 0 bases; unmatched bases: 2. The CDR3 region is CASSPGQCSYEQYF. Incomplete CDR3 DNA: TGTGCCAGCTCACCGGGACAGTGCTCCTACGAG. The entire variable domain, with the rest obtained from reference TRBV18 and TRBJ2-7, is as follows: NAGVMQNPRHLVRRRGQEARLRCSPMKGHSHVYWYRQLPEEGLKFMVYLQKENIIDESGMPKERFSAEFPKEGPSILRIQQVVRGDSAAYFCASSPGQCSYEQYFGPGTRLTVT.

Concerning this clone: The DNA ends 3 residues before the CDR3 does, and the rest of the CDR3 is filled in from the germline J gene. The rearrangement links TRBV5-1 to TRBJ2-7; maybe TRBD2 (6 bases). This CDR3 has 13 amino acids. Germline lookup yields CDR1 SGHRS and CDR2 YFSETQ. V was shortened by 5 bases and J by 2 bases, with 11 bases between the two germline ends. This CDR3 is CASSPGLTYEQYF. CDR3 bases read: TGCGCCAGCAGTCCGGGACTCACCTACGAG.

Partial CDR3 DNA: TGTGCCAGCCGGGAGAGGGGTCCCTCCTACGAG. Translating gives CASRERGPSYE. The whole CDR3 reads CASRERGPSYEQYF. The chain recombines TRBV2 with TRBJ2-7; possible D gene TRBD2, 6 bases. Read coverage stops 3 residues before the CDR3 terminus; the germline J gene supplies the remainder. This CDR3 has 14 residues. Germline loops: CDR1 SNHLY, CDR2 FYNNEI. V was trimmed by 8 bases and J by 0 bases, leaving 14 bases between them.

As to this clone: The read is 3 residues too short to cover the CDR3 end, so that end is filled in from the germline J gene. The chain combines TRBV30 with TRBJ1-5; D is uncertain. Germline V CDR1 and CDR2: GTSNPN, SVGIG (reference sequence). V was shortened by 0 bases and J by 3 bases, with 6 bases between the two germline ends. CDR3 length equals 13 residues. CDR3 residues: CAWSVTDNQPQHF. Partial CDR3 DNA: TGTGCCTGGAGTGTAACAGACAATCAGCCC.

A remark on this clone: The read gets to within 3 residues of the CDR3 end, and the germline J gene fills in the rest. The chain employs TRBV6-1 and TRBJ2-3; 8 nucleotides line up with TRBD1. Germline CDR1 reads MNHNS; CDR2 reads SASEGT. This CDR3 spans 15 amino acids. The CDR3 bases that were read are TGTGCCAGCAGTGAAAGGAGCAGGGGGCGAGAGACG. Protein sequence: CASSERSRGRET. The CDR3 reads in full as CASSERSRGRETQYF.

Of note for this clone: Sequencing ends 3 residues short of the CDR3 end; the germline J gene provides the rest. The J gene is TRBJ2-2, the V gene TRBV2; D possibly corresponds to TRBD2 (5 bases). With 8 bases removed from V and 3 bases from J, the gap between germline ends came to 10 bases. The CDR3 totals 13 residues. The germline CDR1 and CDR2 sequences are SNHLY and FYNNEI. The chain's CDR3 is CASRRVDTGELFF. CDR3 bases read: TGTGCCAGCCGGCGGGTCGACACCGGGGAG.

The part of the CDR3 DNA that was read is TGTGCCAGCAGCCTTGGAGGAGAAGGGCCCTATAATTCACCC. Translating it yields CASSLGGEGPYNSP. The full CDR3 is CASSLGGEGPYNSPLHF. This rearrangement joins TRBV4-2 to TRBJ1-6, with D uncertain. The read ends 3 residues shy of where the CDR3 ends; the end is completed using the germline J gene. The germline V gene has CDR1 LGHNA and CDR2 YNFKEQ. Trimming removed 4 bases from V and 2 bases from J, with 15 bases in between. The CDR3 consists of 17 residues.

In the case of this clone: The observed sequence ends 3 residues before the CDR3 terminus, with the missing tail filled in from the germline J gene. The rearrangement uses TRBV30 and TRBJ2-3; TRBD2 aligns across 8 bases. The germline gives CDR1 GTSNPN, CDR2 SVGIG (reference sequence). This CDR3 comprises 16 residues. V shed 4 bases and J 2 bases; nucleotides not matched to a gene: 11. CDR3 DNA, as far as it was read: TGTGCCTGGACCGCGGCTACTAGCGGTCCCACAGATACG. Amino acid sequence: CAWTAATSGPTDT. The whole CDR3 reads CAWTAATSGPTDTQYF.

In regard to this clone: The read halts 3 residues ahead of the CDR3 end, with the missing end drawn from the germline J gene. The chain uses TRBV30 and TRBJ2-3; 9 bases match TRBD1. Germline V gives CDR1 GTSNPN, CDR2 SVGIG (reference sequence). This CDR3 is 15 amino acids long. The part of the CDR3 DNA that was read is TGTGCCTGGAGTGGGGGACAGGGAATCTACGGGACG. Amino acids: CAWSGGQGIYGT. The entire CDR3 is CAWSGGQGIYGTQYF.

About this clone: An end of the junction differs from the germline gene, which may be a read error. The CDR3 end falls 3 residues outside the read, so it is completed with the germline J gene. The rearrangement links TRBV4-2 to TRBJ2-1, with 9 bases identical to TRBD2. The CDR3 is 16 amino acids. CDR1 is LGHNA and CDR2 is YNFKEQ in the germline V gene. The CDR3 bases that were read are TGCGCCAGCAGCCAAGGAGGCGGGGGGGTTTACAATGAG. Residues: CASSQGGGGVYNE. The complete CDR3 sequence is CASSQGGGGVYNEQFF.

For this clone: The CDR3 end falls 3 residues outside the read, so it is completed with the germline J gene. The gene calls are TRBV7-9 and TRBJ2-2, with 8 bases fitting TRBD1. Germline CDR1 reads SEHNR; CDR2 reads FQNEAQ (reference sequence). The CDR3 length is 15 residues. CDR3 region: CASSLGTGGNEKLFF. Partial CDR3 DNA: TGTGCCAGCAGCCTGGGGACAGGAGGTAATGAAAAG.

As regards this clone: The sequenced fragment ends 3 residues before the CDR3 boundary, so the rest is inferred from the germline J gene. This rearrangement joins TRBV2 to TRBJ2-7; 9 nucleotides match TRBD2. V lost 5 bases to trimming and J lost 2 bases; unmatched junction nucleotides: 13. The CDR3 is 17 residues long. The germline V gene has CDR1 SNHLY and CDR2 FYNNEI. Partial CDR3 DNA: TGTGCCAGCAGTAAGGCGCCCCTGACTAGCGGACCCTACGAG. It encodes CASSKAPLTSGPYE. The full CDR3 reads CASSKAPLTSGPYEQYF.

Points on this clone: The read halts 3 residues ahead of the CDR3 end, with the missing end drawn from the germline J gene. V and J are TRBV30 and TRBJ1-6, with 7 nucleotides matching TRBD1. This CDR3 is built from 15 residues. V shed 4 bases, J shed 7 bases, and the junction held 10 bases outside the gene matches. Germline V lookup: CDR1 GTSNPN, CDR2 SVGIG (reference sequence). CDR3 residues: CAWNQAAGGNSPLHF. CDR3 DNA (partial): TGTGCCTGGAATCAAGCGGCAGGGGGAAATTCACCC.

A word on this clone: Read sequence stops 3 residues before the CDR3 end, and the germline J gene provides the missing end. The rearrangement links TRBV2 to TRBJ2-5; 10 bases are shared with TRBD1. CDR1 is SNHLY and CDR2 is FYNNEI in the germline V gene. The CDR3 contains 14 residues. Trimming cost V 7 bases and J 2 bases; bases outside gene matches: 4. Partial CDR3 DNA: TGTGCCAGCAACGGGGACAGGGGACAAGAGACC. Translation: CASNGDRGQET. In full, the CDR3 reads CASNGDRGQETQYF.

On this clone: With the read ending 3 residues before the CDR3 end, the germline J gene is used to fill in that end. The chain is built from TRBV7-2 and TRBJ2-7, with TRBD1 matching 7 bases. Germline lookup yields CDR1 SGHTA and CDR2 FQGNSA. This CDR3 comprises 15 residues. Losses at the gene ends were 5 bases for V and 1 base for J; bases not matched to a gene: 8. CDR3 in amino acids: CASSLPGQMSYEQYF. CDR3 DNA (partial): TGTGCCAGCAGCCTACCGGGACAGATGTCCTACGAG.

Notes on this clone: With the read ending 3 residues before the CDR3 end, the germline J gene is used to fill in that end. The chain uses TRBV19 and TRBJ1-6, with D maybe TRBD1 (5 bases). Per germline, CDR1 LNHDA and CDR2 SQIVND (reference sequence). The germline V and J ends were trimmed by 3 bases and 9 bases, with 12 bases remaining between them. The CDR3 consists of 14 residues. The sequenced CDR3 bases are TGTGCCAGTAGTATGGGGCAGGTTGGTTCACCC. It translates to CASSMGQVGSP. The entire CDR3 sequence reads CASSMGQVGSPLHF.

Remarks on this clone: Read coverage stops 3 residues before the CDR3 terminus; the germline J gene supplies the remainder. The genes are TRBV7-2 and TRBJ1-1; possible D gene TRBD1, 6 bases. Trimming shortened V by 5 bases and J by 3 bases, and 16 bases separated the two germline ends. The germline CDR1 and CDR2 sequences are SGHTA and FQGNSA. The CDR3 has 15 amino acids. The CDR3: CASSTQTGLYTEAFF. The sequenced CDR3 bases are TGTGCCAGCAGCACTCAGACAGGTCTCTACACTGAA.

A word on this clone: The read is 3 residues too short to cover the CDR3 end, so that end is filled in from the germline J gene. The chain joins TRBV7-9 to TRBJ2-3, with D possibly TRBD1 on 6 matching bases. The germline CDR1 and CDR2 sequences are SEHNR and FQNEAQ (reference sequence). The CDR3 length is 15 residues. This CDR3 is CASSRGTLSNQPQYF. The part of the CDR3 DNA that was read is TGTGCCAGCAGCCGAGGGACACTCAGCAATCAGCCG.

As to this clone: The read is 3 residues too short to cover the CDR3 end, so that end is filled in from the germline J gene. The rearrangement uses TRBV20-1 and TRBJ1-5; D is unclear. Deletions cut 5 bases from V and 3 bases from J, with 20 bases between. Germline V CDR1 and CDR2: DFQATT, SNEGSKA (reference sequence). The CDR3 covers 16 residues. CDR3 region: CSARPAGTRINQPQHF. Incomplete CDR3 DNA: TGCAGTGCTCGCCCCGCAGGAACTCGAATCAATCAGCCC.

To note about this clone: The CDR3 goes on 3 residues after the read ends, and that part is filled in from the germline J gene. The chain couples TRBV11-2 to TRBJ1-4; D is undetermined. Germline-derived CDR1 and CDR2 are SGHAT and FQNNGV. V was clipped by 2 bases and J by 7 bases, with 11 bases between them. The CDR3 runs 14 residues. The CDR3 loop is CASSLSEAGEKLFF. The part of the CDR3 DNA that was read is TGTGCCAGCAGCTTAAGCGAGGCGGGTGAAAAA.

About this clone: The CDR3 goes on 3 residues after the read ends, and that part is filled in from the germline J gene. The chain has TRBV7-2 and TRBJ2-3, with 8 bases fitting TRBD2. Looked up from germline, CDR1 is SGHTA and CDR2 is FQGNSA. The CDR3 covers 15 residues. After removal of 1 base from V and 6 bases from J, the junction contained 6 bases not matched to a gene. Incomplete CDR3 DNA: TGTGCCAGCAGCTTAGGGGCTAGCGGGTGGGATACG. As protein: CASSLGASGWDT. Given in full, the CDR3 is CASSLGASGWDTQYF.